This T cell receptor (beta chain) emerged from a study of T-cell reconstitution after alpha-beta-depleted transplantation in children. Unique molecular identifiers featured in how the TCRbeta library was prepared. MiXCR, run by TCRdb on the PCR reads, gives a single entry per CDR3 protein. Of fewer than 700,000 distinct CDR3 sequences in the sample, 10% to 15% were seen once. This clonotype was found many times. Its specificity is unknown. Whole-study results and caveats: Expanded graft clones, several hundred of them, were reportedly the source of alpha-beta T cells about two months after transplant. Several patients had high TCRbeta diversity at day 60; it came from surviving recipient T cells and thymic progenitors. Newly generated T cells supplied most T-cell counts and diversity one year post-transplant.

The CDR3 runs to 13 residues. V was trimmed by 1 base and J by 4 bases, leaving 7 bases between them. The V gene is TRBV12-3 or TRBV12-4, the J gene TRBJ1-2; D is unresolved. This TCR derives from a male patient younger than 18 who had a stem cell transplant for acute myeloid leukemia, so the T cells may come from the graft donor. The material was PBMCs, mostly from graft donor cells, obtained 360 days after TCRalphabeta/CD19-depleted stem cell transplant. The CDR3 is CASSLGGTYGYTF. The CDR3 bases are TGTGCCAGCAGTTTAGGAGGCACCTATGGCTACACCTTC.